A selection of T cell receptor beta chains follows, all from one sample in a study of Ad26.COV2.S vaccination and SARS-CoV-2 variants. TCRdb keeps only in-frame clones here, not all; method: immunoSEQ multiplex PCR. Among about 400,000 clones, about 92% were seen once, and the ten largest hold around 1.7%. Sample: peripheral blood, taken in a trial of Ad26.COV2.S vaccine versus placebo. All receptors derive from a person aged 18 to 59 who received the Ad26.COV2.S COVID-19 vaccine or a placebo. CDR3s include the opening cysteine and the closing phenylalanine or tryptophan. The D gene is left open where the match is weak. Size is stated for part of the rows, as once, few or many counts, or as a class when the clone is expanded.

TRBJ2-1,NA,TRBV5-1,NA,CASSRLEEGNEQFF,TGCGCCAGCAGCCGCCTAGAAGAGGGCAATGAGCAGTTCTTC
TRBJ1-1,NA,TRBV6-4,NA,CASSQQGSPSIEAFF,TGTGCCAGCAGTCAACAGGGATCCCCCTCTATAGAAGCTTTCTTT
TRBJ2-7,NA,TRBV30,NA,CAWNVYGPSYEQYF,TGTGCCTGGAATGTGTATGGGCCCTCCTACGAGCAGTACTTC
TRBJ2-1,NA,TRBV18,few,CASHVNYNEQFF,TGTGCCAGCCACGTCAACTACAATGAGCAGTTCTTC
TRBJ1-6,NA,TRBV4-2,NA,CASSPSLASYNSPLHF,TGTGCCAGCAGCCCATCTCTGGCCTCCTATAATTCACCCCTCCACTTT
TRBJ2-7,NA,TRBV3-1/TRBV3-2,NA,CASSQGTVQSGEQYF,TGTGCCAGCAGCCAAGGGACGGTCCAGTCGGGCGAGCAGTACTTC
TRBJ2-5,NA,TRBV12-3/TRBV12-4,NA,CASSFWVETQYF,TGTGCCAGCAGTTTTTGGGTGGAGACCCAGTACTTC
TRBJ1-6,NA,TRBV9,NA,CASSPEEGRNSPLHF,TGTGCCAGCAGTCCCGAGGAGGGGCGGAATTCACCCCTCCACTTT
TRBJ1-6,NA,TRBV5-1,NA,CASSLTSGTNSPLHF,TGCGCCAGCAGCTTGACTTCCGGGACTAATTCACCCCTCCACTTT
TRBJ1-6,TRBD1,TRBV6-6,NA,CASSGQGYSYNSPLHF,TGTGCCAGCAGCGGACAGGGATACTCCTATAATTCACCCCTCCACTTT
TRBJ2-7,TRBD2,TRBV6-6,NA,CASSYPGAGAGEQYF,TGTGCCAGCAGTTATCCTGGGGCAGGAGCGGGGGAGCAGTACTTC
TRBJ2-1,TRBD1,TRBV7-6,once,CASSENRGRAYNEQFF,TGTGCCAGCAGCGAAAACAGGGGTCGCGCCTACAATGAGCAGTTCTTC
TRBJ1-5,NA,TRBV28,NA,CASRGGQPQHF,TGTGCCAGCAGGGGGGGGCAGCCCCAGCATTTT
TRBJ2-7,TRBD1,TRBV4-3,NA,CASSQDAGQGSHEQYF,TGCGCCAGCAGCCAAGATGCGGGACAGGGGTCCCACGAGCAGTACTTC
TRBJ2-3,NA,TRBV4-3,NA,CASSQRAGVSDTQYF,TGCGCCAGCAGCCAAAGGGCAGGGGTCTCAGATACGCAGTATTTT
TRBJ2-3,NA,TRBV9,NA,CASSVSADTQYF,TGTGCCAGCAGCGTTTCCGCGGATACGCAGTATTTT
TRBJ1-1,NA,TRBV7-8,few,CASSFNPEAEAFF,TGTGCCAGCAGCTTTAATCCGGAGGCTGAAGCTTTCTTT
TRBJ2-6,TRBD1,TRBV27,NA,CASSPDRVLFGANVLTF,TGTGCCAGCAGTCCGGACAGGGTTTTATTTGGGGCCAACGTCCTGACTTTC
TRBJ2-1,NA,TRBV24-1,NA,CATSDGTYNEQFF,TGTGCCACCAGTGATGGGACTTACAATGAGCAGTTCTTC
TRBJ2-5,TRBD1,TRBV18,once,CASSPMTGLSETQYF,TGTGCCAGCTCGCCAATGACAGGGTTGTCAGAGACCCAGTACTTC
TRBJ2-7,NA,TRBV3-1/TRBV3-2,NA,CASSRTARDEQYF,TGTGCCAGCAGCCGGACGGCGAGGGACGAGCAGTACTTC
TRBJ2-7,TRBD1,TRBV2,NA,CASSETGQSIYEQYF,TGTGCCAGCAGTGAAACGGGACAGAGCATCTACGAGCAGTACTTC
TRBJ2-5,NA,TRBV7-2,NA,CASSSYSQETQYF,TGTGCCAGCAGCTCGTACTCACAAGAGACCCAGTACTTC
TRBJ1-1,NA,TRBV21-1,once,CASSKCVAEKSF,TGTGCCAGCAGCAAATGTGTCGCAGAAAAATCCTTT
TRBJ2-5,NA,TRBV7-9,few,CASSYLGGSETQYF,TGTGCCAGCAGCTACCTTGGGGGCTCAGAGACCCAGTACTTC
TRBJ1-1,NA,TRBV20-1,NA,CSASRLNTEAFF,TGCAGTGCTAGTCGGTTGAACACTGAAGCTTTCTTT
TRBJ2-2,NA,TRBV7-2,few,CASSRDHNTGELFF,TGTGCCAGCAGCCGGGACCACAACACCGGGGAGCTGTTTTTT
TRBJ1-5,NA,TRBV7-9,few,CASSLIKDQPQHF,TGTGCCAGCAGCTTAATAAAAGATCAGCCCCAGCATTTT
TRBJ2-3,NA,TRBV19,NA,CASTGRKSPTSTDTQYF,TGTGCCAGTACGGGCAGGAAGTCACCCACTAGCACAGATACGCAGTATTTT
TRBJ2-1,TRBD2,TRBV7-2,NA,CASSLVGTSSYNEQFF,TGTGCCAGCAGCTTAGTTGGGACTAGCAGTTACAATGAGCAGTTCTTC
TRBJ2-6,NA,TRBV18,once,CASSPPVGANVLTF,TGTGCCAGCTCACCACCGGTAGGGGCCAACGTCCTGACTTTC
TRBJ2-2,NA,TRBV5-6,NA,CASSLWQGPYTGELFF,TGTGCCAGCAGCTTGTGGCAGGGACCTTACACCGGGGAGCTGTTTTTT
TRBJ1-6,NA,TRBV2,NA,CASSEQGGSYNSPLHF,TGTGCCAGCAGTGAACAGGGAGGGTCCTATAATTCACCCCTCCACTTT
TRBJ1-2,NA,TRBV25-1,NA,CASRREGRRPYGYTF,TGTGCCAGCAGGCGAGAGGGGCGCCGACCCTATGGCTACACCTTC
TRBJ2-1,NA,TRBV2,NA,CASLPASGYNEQFF,TGTGCCAGCTTACCCGCTTCAGGTTACAATGAGCAGTTCTTC
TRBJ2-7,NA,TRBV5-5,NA,CASSPPGASGDYEQYF,TGTGCCAGCAGCCCCCCAGGGGCTAGCGGAGACTACGAGCAGTACTTC
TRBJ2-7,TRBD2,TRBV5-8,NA,CASSSLVAGVYEQYF,TGTGCCAGCAGCTCGTTGGTAGCGGGGGTATACGAGCAGTACTTC
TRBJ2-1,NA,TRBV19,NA,CASSDGMGLNEQFF,TGTGCCAGTAGTGATGGCATGGGATTGAATGAGCAGTTCTTC
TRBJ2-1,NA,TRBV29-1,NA,CSVSLVANEQFF,TGCAGCGTTTCTCTAGTTGCCAATGAGCAGTTCTTC
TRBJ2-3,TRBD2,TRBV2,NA,CASSVLGTSQFVGTDTQYF,TGTGCCAGCAGTGTGTTAGGGACTAGTCAATTCGTGGGCACAGATACGCAGTATTTT
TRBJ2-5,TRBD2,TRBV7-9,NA,CASRRGEETQYF,TGTGCCAGCAGGCGGGGGGAAGAGACCCAGTACTTC
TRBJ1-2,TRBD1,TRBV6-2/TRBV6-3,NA,CASSSTGAPNYGYTF,TGTGCCAGCAGCTCAACAGGGGCTCCCAACTATGGCTACACCTTC
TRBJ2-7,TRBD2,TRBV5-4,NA,CASSSAGGDYEQYF,TGTGCCAGCAGCTCCGCGGGGGGCGATTACGAGCAGTACTTC
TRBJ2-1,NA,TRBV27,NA,CASSLLAGSYNEQFF,TGTGCCAGCAGTTTATTGGCAGGCTCCTACAATGAGCAGTTCTTC
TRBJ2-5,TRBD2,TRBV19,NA,CASSTPGLAGRETQYF,TGTGCCAGTAGTACGCCGGGACTAGCGGGGCGGGAGACCCAGTACTTC
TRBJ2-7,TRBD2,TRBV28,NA,CASRGAYEQYF,TGTGCCAGCCGGGGGGCCTACGAGCAGTACTTC
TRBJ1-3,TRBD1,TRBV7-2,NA,CASRTTGGTGNTIYF,TGTGCCAGCAGAACAACAGGGGGCACTGGAAACACCATATATTTT
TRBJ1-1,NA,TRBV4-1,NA,CASSLGLMNTEAFF,TGCGCCAGCAGCCTAGGGCTGATGAACACTGAAGCTTTCTTT
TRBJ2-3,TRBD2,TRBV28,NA,CASSQTSGTDTQYF,TGTGCCAGCAGTCAGACTAGCGGCACAGATACGCAGTATTTT
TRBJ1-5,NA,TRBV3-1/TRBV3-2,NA,CASSQDPGDSNQPQHF,TGTGCCAGCAGCCAAGATCCGGGAGATAGCAATCAGCCCCAGCATTTT
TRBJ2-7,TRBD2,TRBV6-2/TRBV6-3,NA,CASSSGLAGGEQYF,TGTGCCAGCAGTTCGGGACTAGCGGGGGGGGAGCAGTACTTC
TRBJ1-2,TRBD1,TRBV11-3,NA,CASSLRDRMDSNYGYTF,TGTGCCAGCAGCCTGAGGGACAGAATGGATTCTAACTATGGCTACACCTTC
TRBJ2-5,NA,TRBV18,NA,CASSRLLQETQYF,TGTGCCAGCTCACGACTACTTCAAGAGACCCAGTACTTC
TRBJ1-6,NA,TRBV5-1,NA,CASSFSGRQYNSPLHF,TGCGCCAGCAGCTTTTCGGGACGGCAATATAATTCACCCCTCCACTTT
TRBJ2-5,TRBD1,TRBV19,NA,CASSPLFPGQANQETQYF,TGTGCCAGTAGTCCTTTATTTCCGGGACAGGCGAACCAAGAGACCCAGTACTTC
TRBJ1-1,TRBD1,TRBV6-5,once,CASSYGQGRTEAFF,TGTGCCAGCAGTTACGGACAGGGGAGGACTGAAGCTTTCTTT
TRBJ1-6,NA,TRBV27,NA,CASKGGYSPLHF,TGTGCCAGCAAGGGGGGTTATTCACCCCTCCACTTT
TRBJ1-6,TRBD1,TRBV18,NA,CASSQDREFSPLHF,TGTGCCAGCTCCCAAGACAGGGAATTTTCACCCCTCCACTTT
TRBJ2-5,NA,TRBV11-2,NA,CASSLDLDGGRLGETQYF,TGTGCCAGCAGCTTAGATCTTGACGGCGGCAGGCTGGGAGAGACCCAGTACTTC
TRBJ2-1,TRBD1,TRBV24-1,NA,CATILPCRDRKLTFVVNEQFF,TGTGCCACCATTCTCCCTTGCCGGGACAGGAAACTAACCTTCGTGGTCAATGAGCAGTTCTTC